The source of this T cell receptor (beta chain) is a study of T cells of healthy individuals. TCRdb ran MiXCR on the 5' RACE reads and lists one entry per CDR3 protein. In the table there are 63,000 or so distinct CDR3 sequences, around 15% of which are singletons. The CDR3 sequence is 14 residues long. The germline gives CDR1 SGHRS, CDR2 YFSETQ. V gave up 0 bases and J gave up 4 bases; unmatched junction bases: 2. This clonotype showed up many times. This receptor was obtained from a human donor in good health. This chain links TRBV5-1 with TRBJ2-3; 7 bases agree with TRBD1. The CDR3 here is CASSLAQGADTQYF. CDR3 sequence (DNA): TGCGCCAGCAGCTTGGCCCAGGGGGCAGATACGCAGTATTTT.